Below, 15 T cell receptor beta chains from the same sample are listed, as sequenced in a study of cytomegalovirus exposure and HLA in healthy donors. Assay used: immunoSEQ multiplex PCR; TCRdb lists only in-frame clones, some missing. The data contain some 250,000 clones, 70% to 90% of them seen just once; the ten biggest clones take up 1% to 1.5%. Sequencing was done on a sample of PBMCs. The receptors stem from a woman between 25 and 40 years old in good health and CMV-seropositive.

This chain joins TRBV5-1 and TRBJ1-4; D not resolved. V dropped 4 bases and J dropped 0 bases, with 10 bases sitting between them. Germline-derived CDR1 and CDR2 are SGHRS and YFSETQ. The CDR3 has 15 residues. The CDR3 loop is CASSGWGATNEKLFF. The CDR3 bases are TGCGCCAGCAGCGGGTGGGGAGCAACTAATGAAAAACTGTTTTTT.

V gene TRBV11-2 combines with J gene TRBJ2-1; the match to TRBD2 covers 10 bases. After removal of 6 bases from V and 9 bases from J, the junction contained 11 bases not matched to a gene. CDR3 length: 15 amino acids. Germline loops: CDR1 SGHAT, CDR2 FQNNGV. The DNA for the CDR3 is TGTGCCAGCAGTTATACTAGCGGGATTGGGGGTGAGCAGTTCTTC. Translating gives CASSYTSGIGGEQFF.

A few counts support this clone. Here the CDR3 DNA reads TGTGCCAGCAGCCACGACACGATACAGGGGGCGAGGTCTGGGGCCAACGTCCTGACTTTC. Its protein product is CASSHDTIQGARSGANVLTF. The gene calls are TRBV5-5 and TRBJ2-6; 9 bases line up with TRBD1. Per germline, CDR1 SGHKS and CDR2 YYEKEE (reference sequence). The CDR3 length is 20 residues. The J segment lost 1 base and the V segment lost 4 bases, leaving 15 bases of the junction unmatched.

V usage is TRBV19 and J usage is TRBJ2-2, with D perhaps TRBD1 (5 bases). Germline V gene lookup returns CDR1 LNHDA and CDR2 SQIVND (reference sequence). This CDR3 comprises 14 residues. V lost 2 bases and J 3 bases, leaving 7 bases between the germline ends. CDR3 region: CASSIIGDTGELFF. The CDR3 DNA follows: TGTGCCAGTAGTATAATAGGGGACACCGGGGAGCTGTTTTTT.

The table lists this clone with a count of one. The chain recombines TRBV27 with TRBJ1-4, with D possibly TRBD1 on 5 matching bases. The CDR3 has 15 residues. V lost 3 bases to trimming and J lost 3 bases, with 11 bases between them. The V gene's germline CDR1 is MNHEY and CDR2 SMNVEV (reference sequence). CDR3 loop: CASSLLGEANEKLFF. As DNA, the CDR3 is TGTGCCAGCAGTTTGTTAGGGGAGGCTAATGAAAAACTGTTTTTT.

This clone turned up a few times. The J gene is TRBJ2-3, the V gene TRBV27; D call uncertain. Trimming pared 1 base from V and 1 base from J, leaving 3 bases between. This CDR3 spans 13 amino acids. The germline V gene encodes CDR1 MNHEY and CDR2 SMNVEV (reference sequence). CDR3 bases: TGTGCCAGCAGTTTATTCGGCACAGATACGCAGTATTTT. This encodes CASSLFGTDTQYF.

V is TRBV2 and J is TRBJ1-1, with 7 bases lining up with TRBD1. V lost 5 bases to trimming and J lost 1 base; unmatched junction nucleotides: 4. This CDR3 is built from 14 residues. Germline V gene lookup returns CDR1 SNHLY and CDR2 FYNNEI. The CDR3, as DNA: TGTGCCAGCAGTATACGACAGGGGAACACTGAAGCTTTCTTT. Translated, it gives CASSIRQGNTEAFF.

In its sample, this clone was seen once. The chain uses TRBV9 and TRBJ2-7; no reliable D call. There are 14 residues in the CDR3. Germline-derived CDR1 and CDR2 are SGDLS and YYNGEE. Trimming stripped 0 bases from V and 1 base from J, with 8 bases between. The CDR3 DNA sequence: TGTGCCAGCAGCGTAGACGCCGGGTCCTACGAGCAGTACTTC. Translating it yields CASSVDAGSYEQYF.

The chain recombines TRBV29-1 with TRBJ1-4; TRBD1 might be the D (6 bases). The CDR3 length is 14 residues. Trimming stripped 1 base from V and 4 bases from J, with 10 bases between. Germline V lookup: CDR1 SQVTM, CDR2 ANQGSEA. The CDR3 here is CSVEGQASNEKLFF. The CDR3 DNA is TGCAGCGTTGAAGGACAGGCGAGTAATGAAAAACTGTTTTTT. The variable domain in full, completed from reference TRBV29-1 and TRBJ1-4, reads SAVISQKPSRDICQRGTSLTIQCQVDSQVTMMFWYRQQPGQSLTLIATANQGSEATYESGFVIDKFPISRPNLTFSTLTVSNMSPEDSSIYLCSVEGQASNEKLFFGSGTQLSVL.

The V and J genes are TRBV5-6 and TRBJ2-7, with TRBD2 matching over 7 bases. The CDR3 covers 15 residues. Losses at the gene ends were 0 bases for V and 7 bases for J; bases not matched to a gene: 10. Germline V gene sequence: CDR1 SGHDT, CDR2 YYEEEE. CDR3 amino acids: CASSLVRGGPGEQYF. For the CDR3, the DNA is TGTGCCAGCAGCTTGGTGAGGGGAGGGCCTGGGGAGCAGTACTTC. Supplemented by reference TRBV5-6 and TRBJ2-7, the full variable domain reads DAGVTQSPTHLIKTRGQQVTLRCSPKSGHDTVSWYQQALGQGPQFIFQYYEEEERQRGNFPDRFSGHQFPNYSSELNVNALLLGDSALYLCASSLVRGGPGEQYFGPGTRLTVT.

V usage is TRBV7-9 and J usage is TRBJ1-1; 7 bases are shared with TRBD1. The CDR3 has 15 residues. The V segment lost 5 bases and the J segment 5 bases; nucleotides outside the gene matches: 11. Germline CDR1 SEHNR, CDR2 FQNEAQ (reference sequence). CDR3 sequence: CASSPWDSKGTEAFF. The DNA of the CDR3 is TGTGCCAGCAGCCCTTGGGACAGCAAGGGAACTGAAGCTTTCTTT.

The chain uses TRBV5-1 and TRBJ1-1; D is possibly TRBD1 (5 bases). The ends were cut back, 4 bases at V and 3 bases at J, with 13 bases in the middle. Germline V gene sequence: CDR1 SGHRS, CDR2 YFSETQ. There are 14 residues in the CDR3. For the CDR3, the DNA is TGCGCCAGCAGCGGTCAACCCAGGGACACTGAAGCTTTCTTT. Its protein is CASSGQPRDTEAFF.

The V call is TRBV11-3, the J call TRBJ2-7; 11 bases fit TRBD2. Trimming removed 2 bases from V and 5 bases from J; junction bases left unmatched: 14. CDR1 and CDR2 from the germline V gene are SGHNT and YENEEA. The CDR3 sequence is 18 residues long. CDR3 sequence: CASSLFAVAGGLPHEQYF. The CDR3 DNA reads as TGTGCCAGCAGCTTATTTGCGGTAGCGGGAGGGCTACCCCACGAGCAGTACTTC.

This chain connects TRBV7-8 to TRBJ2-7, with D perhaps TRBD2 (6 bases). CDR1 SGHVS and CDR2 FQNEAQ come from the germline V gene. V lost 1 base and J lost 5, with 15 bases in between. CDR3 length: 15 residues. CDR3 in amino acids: CASSLEGTPPDEQYF. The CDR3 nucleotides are TGTGCCAGCAGCTTAGAAGGGACTCCCCCGGACGAGCAGTACTTC.

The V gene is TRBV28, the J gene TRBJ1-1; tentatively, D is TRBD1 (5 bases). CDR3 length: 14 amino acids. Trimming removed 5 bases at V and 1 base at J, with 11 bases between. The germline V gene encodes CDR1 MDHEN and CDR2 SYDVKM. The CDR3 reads CASSPIDRNTEAFF. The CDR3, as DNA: TGTGCCAGCAGTCCTATCGACAGGAACACTGAAGCTTTCTTT.